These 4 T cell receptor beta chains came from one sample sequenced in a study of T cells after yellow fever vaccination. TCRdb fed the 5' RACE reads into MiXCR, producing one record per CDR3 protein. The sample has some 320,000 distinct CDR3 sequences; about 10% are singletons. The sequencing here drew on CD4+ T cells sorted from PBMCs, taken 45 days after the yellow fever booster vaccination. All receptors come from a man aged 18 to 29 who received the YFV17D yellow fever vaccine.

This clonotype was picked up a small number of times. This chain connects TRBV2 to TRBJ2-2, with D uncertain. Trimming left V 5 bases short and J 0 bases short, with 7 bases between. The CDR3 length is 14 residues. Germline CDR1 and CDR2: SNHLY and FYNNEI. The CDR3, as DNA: TGTGCCAGCAGTTTCTACACGAACACCGGGGAGCTGTTTTTT. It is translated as CASSFYTNTGELFF.

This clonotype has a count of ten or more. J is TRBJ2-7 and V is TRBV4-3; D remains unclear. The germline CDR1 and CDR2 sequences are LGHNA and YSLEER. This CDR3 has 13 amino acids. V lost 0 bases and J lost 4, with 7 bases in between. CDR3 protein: CASSQDPRYEQYF. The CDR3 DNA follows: TGCGCCAGCAGCCAAGATCCCAGGTACGAGCAGTACTTC.

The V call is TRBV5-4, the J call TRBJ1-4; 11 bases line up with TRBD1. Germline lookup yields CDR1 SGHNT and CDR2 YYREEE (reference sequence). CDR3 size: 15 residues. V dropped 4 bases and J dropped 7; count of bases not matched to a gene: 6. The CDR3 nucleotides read TGTGCCAGCAGCACAGGACAGGGGGCAACTGAAAAACTGTTTTTT. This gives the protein CASSTGQGATEKLFF.

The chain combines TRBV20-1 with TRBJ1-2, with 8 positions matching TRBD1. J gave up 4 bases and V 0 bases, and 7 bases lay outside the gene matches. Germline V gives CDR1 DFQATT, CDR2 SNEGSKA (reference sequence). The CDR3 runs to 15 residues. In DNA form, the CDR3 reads TGCAGTGCTAGAGATGCAGGGGGCGTAAGCTATGGCTACACCTTC. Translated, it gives CSARDAGGVSYGYTF.